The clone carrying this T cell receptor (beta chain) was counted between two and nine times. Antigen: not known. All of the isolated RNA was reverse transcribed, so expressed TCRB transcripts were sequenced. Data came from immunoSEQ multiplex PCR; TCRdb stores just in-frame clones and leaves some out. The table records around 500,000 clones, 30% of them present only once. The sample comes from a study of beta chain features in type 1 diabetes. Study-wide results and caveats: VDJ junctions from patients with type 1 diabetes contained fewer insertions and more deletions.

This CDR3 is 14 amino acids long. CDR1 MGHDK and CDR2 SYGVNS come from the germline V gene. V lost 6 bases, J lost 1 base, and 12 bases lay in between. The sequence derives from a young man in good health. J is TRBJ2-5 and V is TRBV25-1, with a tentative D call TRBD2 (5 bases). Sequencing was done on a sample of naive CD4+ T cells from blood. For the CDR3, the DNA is TGTGCCAGCAGGGACTCCGGAGGCCAAGAGACCCAGTACTTC. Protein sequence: CASRDSGGQETQYF. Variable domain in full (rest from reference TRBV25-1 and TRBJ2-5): EADIYQTPRYLVIGTGKKITLECSQTMGHDKMYWYQQDPGMELHLIHYSYGVNSTEKGDLSSESTVSRIRTEHFPLTLESARPSHTSQYLCASRDSGGQETQYFGPGTRLLVL.